A single TCR beta chain is shown here with its context. Its antigen has not been determined. No base-level quality is on record; no much larger clone is a single base apart. V is pared back by 3 bases and J by 6 bases, with 15 bases lying between the germline termini. The germline V gene supplies CDR1 SGHAT and CDR2 FQNNGV. The CDR3, from cysteine to phenylalanine, totals 14 residues. The retained sequence is limited to the CDR3, 42 bases, with the frame set at the first base. The data stem from a study of shared clonotypes between healthy human individuals (TCRdb year 2020). As for the study more broadly: A couple of women and three men aged 18 to 49 years were included in the cohort. For each donor, CD4 naive and CD4 memory were each given three plates, CD8 naive was given two plates, and CD8 memory was given one plate. Libraries were prepared and TCR repertoires were sequenced by different laboratories using diverse techniques, in order to increase sequencing depth and limit assay-specific biases. The study deeply sequenced blood TCR repertoires of about 5 healthy adults to estimate repertoire size and the extent of clonotype sharing between individuals. Each donor's leukapheresis produced roughly between roughly 0.85 and 9 billion PBMCs. Findings and caveats that apply to the study as a whole: Higher generation probabilities were observed for clonotypes shared by all four sorted-subset donors than for non-shared clonotypes. About 5% of naive CD4, 3.5% of naive CD8, about 2.4% of memory CD4, and approximately 0.39% of memory CD8 clonotypes were shared across a few donors. Sampling was limited to blood, and TCR repertoires in tissue likely differ from TCR repertoires in blood. Even with the large sequencing depth, rarefaction of the sorted-subset datasets indicated that sequencing was incomplete. Because the study included a small number of donors, the genetic and exposure-history diversity represented was limited. Pairwise subsampling indicated that sequencing depth was expected to affect the degree of clonotype sharing among donors. Estimated clonotype richness was generally larger for naive than for memory subsets.

Healthy HIV-negative adults with no recently reported acute infections or vaccinations were included as donors. Every donor was a Caucasian adult residing in Nashville, Tennessee, USA. CD4+ T cells were enriched by magnetic negative selection, after which naive cells were positively selected on CD45RA and the negative fraction was taken as the memory subset. After blood collection by leukapheresis, PBMCs were isolated using Ficoll-Histopaque density gradient centrifugation and then cryopreserved in the vapor phase of liquid nitrogen. Analytical flow cytometry was used to check the purity and quantity of every magnetically sorted T cell population. Genomic DNA was isolated from each sorted fraction and quantified by UV absorbance on a Nanodrop 2000c. Using the deep immunoSEQ assay, TCR CDR3 regions were amplified from genomic DNA by multiplex PCR. For each cell subset, the extracted genomic DNA was distributed evenly across all wells of several immunoSEQ 96-well plates, and each plate served as one replicate. For sorted subsets, 200 ng of genomic DNA, equivalent to about 30,000 T cell genomes, went into each replicate PCR. Purified libraries were quantified with a Qubit 3.0 fluorometer, sized on a Bioanalyzer 2100, and re-quantified with the KAPA Library Quantification kit. A separate single-read 150-cycle Illumina NextSeq 550 flow cell was used to sequence each immunoSEQ 96-well plate. The study's processing was this. Because only junctional sequences without quality scores were contained in the immunoSEQ output, filtering matching that applied to full-length reads could not be performed. To assign V/J genes and CDR3, sequences were annotated against IMGT germline references using PyIR, a Python wrapper for IgBLAST v1.9. Reads were removed for weak V/J assignments (E-value above 1e-6), missing CDR3, stop codons, out-of-frame junctions, or ambiguous translated residues. V3J clonotypes were defined as sequences sharing the same inferred V gene, J gene, and CDR3 amino acid sequence. The percentage overlap between two repertoires was calculated by dividing the number of shared unique clonotypes by the size of the smaller repertoire. Three approaches were used to assess repertoire richness: RTK rarefaction, the Chao1 estimator, and Recon v2.1 estimates of unobserved clonotypes. Generation probabilities for all TCRbeta clonotypes obtained by the gDNA method from four donors were computed using OLGA. TCRdb took over this immuneACCESS table, retaining in-frame rearrangements with V and J assigned. Such tables are incomplete; in checked studies, under half of the missing clones stem from an unresolved V gene, and the remainder is unexplained. V and J calls and clone size follow that table, whereas D and trimming were derived from the DNA. The sample includes hundreds of thousands of clones, with around 73% observed a single time. Around 1.8% of the sample is in the top ten clones.

The chain is encoded by TRBV11-2 joined to TRBJ2-7; 5 matching bases give a weak D call of TRBD2. Specimen: memory CD4+ T cells sorted from blood. Read against the paper, the sample's cell subset or site label means: CD45RA-negative fraction. This clonotype was obtained from a woman under 40 in good health. In nucleotides, the sequence is TGTGCCAGCAGCTTCGGCTGGGGTGAGGGCGAGCAGTACTTC. Its protein reads: CASSFGWGEGEQYF.